This entry lists 5 T cell receptor beta chains sequenced from one sample in a study of blood T cell repertoires in COVID-19. Sequencing used immunoSEQ multiplex PCR; TCRdb keeps in-frame clones, though not all of them. The sample lists approximately 120,000 clones; around 81% were seen once. The sample comprised peripheral blood. The receptors derive from a woman in her forties or fifties with acute or convalescent COVID-19.

The V and J genes are TRBV5-4 and TRBJ2-6; perhaps TRBD2 as D (6 bases). The germline V gene encodes CDR1 SGHNT and CDR2 YYREEE (reference sequence). V gave up 6 bases and J gave up 2 bases, with 12 bases separating them. The CDR3 totals 15 residues. DNA of the CDR3: TGTGCCAGCACCCCCGGGGGTACTGGGGCCAACGTCCTGACTTTC. Its protein is CASTPGGTGANVLTF.

The rearrangement joins TRBV18 to TRBJ1-2; 8 nucleotides agree with TRBD1. V was clipped by 6 bases and J by 2 bases; unmatched bases: 8. This CDR3 comprises 15 residues. The germline CDR1 and CDR2 sequences are KGHSH and LQKENI. The DNA for the CDR3 is TGTGCCAGCTCCCTAGGGACAGGAGGGAACTATGGCTACACCTTC. Its translation: CASSLGTGGNYGYTF.

V and J are TRBV29-1 and TRBJ2-2; maybe TRBD2 (5 bases). Trimming pared 4 bases from V and 5 bases from J, leaving 14 bases between. Germline V gene lookup returns CDR1 SQVTM and CDR2 ANQGSEA. CDR3 length: 14 residues. CDR3 loop: CSVGGDYQTGELFF. CDR3 in DNA: TGCAGCGTTGGCGGTGACTACCAAACCGGGGAGCTGTTTTTT.

J is TRBJ1-2 and V is TRBV6-5; no definite D call. Trimming took 5 bases from V and 7 from J, leaving 17 bases between them. The germline V gene has CDR1 MNHEY and CDR2 SVGAGI. The CDR3 runs 14 residues. CDR3 bases: TGTGCCAGCAGTAAGACACCCGGGATGGGTGGCTACACCTTC. The encoded protein is CASSKTPGMGGYTF.

Ten or more counts support this clone. This chain connects TRBV7-3 to TRBJ2-2; 9 bases match TRBD1. The CDR3 contains 15 residues. Trimming took 6 bases from V and 4 from J; bases not matched to a gene: 6. Looked up from germline, CDR1 is SGHTA and CDR2 is FQGTGA. CDR3 in amino acids: CASSSQGAGTGELFF. DNA for the CDR3: TGTGCCAGCAGTTCACAGGGGGCCGGCACCGGGGAGCTGTTTTTT.